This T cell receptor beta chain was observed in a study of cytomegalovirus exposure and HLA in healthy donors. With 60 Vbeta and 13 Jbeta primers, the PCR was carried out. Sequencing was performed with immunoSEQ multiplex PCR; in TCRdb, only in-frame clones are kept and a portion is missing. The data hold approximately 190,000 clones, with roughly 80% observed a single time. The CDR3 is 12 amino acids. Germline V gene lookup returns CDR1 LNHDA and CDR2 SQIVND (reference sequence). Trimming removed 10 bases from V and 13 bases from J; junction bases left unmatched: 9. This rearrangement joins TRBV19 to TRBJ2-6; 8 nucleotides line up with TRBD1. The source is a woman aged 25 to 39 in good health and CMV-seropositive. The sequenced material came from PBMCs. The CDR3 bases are TGTGCCACCGCGGACAGGGAGTCGGTCCTGACTTTC. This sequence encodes CATADRESVLTF.